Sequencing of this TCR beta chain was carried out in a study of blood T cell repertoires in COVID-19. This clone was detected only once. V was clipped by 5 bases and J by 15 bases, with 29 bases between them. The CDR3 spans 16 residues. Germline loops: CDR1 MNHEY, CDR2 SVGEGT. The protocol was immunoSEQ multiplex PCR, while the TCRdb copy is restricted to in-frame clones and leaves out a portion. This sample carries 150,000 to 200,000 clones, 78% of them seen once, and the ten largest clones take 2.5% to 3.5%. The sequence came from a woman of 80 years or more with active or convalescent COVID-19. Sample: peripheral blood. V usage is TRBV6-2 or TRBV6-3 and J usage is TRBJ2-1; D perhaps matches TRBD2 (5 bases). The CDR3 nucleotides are TGTGCCAGCAGTGCCCGCGCCGGACTTGGAACCAATGAGTTGTTCTTC. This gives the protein CASSARAGLGTNELFF.